The 21 T cell receptor beta chains listed next were all sequenced from one sample in a study of OX40 agonist ivuxolimab in advanced cancers. Some clones are missing from TCRdb's copy, which holds only in-frame ones; the method was immunoSEQ multiplex PCR. The sample lists about 26,000 clones, 60% to 80% seen once, with roughly 26% in the top ten. The sequencing here drew on CD4+ or CD8+ T cells sorted from blood, taken in a trial of the OX40 agonist ivuxolimab. These receptors were taken from an adult with an advanced solid tumor such as melanoma, head and neck, liver or kidney cancer.

This chain joins TRBV4-1 and TRBJ2-2; TRBD1 might be the D (6 bases). With 2 bases removed from V and 9 bases from J, the gap between germline ends came to 13 bases. CDR1 is MGHRA and CDR2 is YSYEKL in the germline V gene. The CDR3 is made up of 14 amino acids. The CDR3 DNA follows: TGCGCCAGCAGCCAATTCGAGGGGGACAGGGAGCTGTTTTTT. Protein product: CASSQFEGDRELFF.

To note about this clone: This CDR3 is also generated by other DNA sequences in the sample. Here the CDR3 DNA reads TGTGCCAGCAGCGTAGATGGAGCGAGTACAGATACGCAGTATTTT. Translation gives CASSVDGASTDTQYF. The chain recombines TRBV9 with TRBJ2-3; D unresolved. The CDR3 is 15 amino acids. V lost 0 bases and J 3 bases, leaving 11 bases between the germline ends. Per the germline V gene, CDR1 is SGDLS and CDR2 is YYNGEE.

This clone was seen just once. The chain is built from TRBV6-1 and TRBJ2-3; tentatively, D is TRBD1 (6 bases). Trimming shortened V by 8 bases and J by 2 bases, and 17 bases separated the two germline ends. Germline V gives CDR1 MNHNS, CDR2 SASEGT. The CDR3 has 15 residues. CDR3 region: CASGSGTRFTDTQYF. In nucleotides, the CDR3 is TGTGCCAGCGGGTCCGGGACACGTTTCACAGATACGCAGTATTTT.

This clone came up once. The chain couples TRBV19 to TRBJ1-1, with TRBD1 as a possible D gene (5 bases). This CDR3 spans 13 amino acids. Germline values: CDR1 LNHDA, CDR2 SQIVND (reference sequence). V was shortened by 7 bases and J by 2 bases, with 11 bases between the two germline ends. The DNA of the CDR3 is TGTGCCAGTAAGCAGGGATCTAACACTGAAGCTTTCTTT. This translates into CASKQGSNTEAFF.

The chain combines TRBV28 with TRBJ2-7; D call uncertain. V dropped 6 bases and J dropped 3 bases, with 9 bases sitting between them. From germline, CDR1 is MDHEN and CDR2 SYDVKM. The CDR3 loop spans 12 amino acids. The CDR3 is CASSPEDYEQYF. As DNA, the CDR3 is TGTGCCAGCAGCCCAGAGGACTACGAGCAGTACTTC.

V usage is TRBV5-1 and J usage is TRBJ2-7, with unresolved D. Trimming cost V 2 bases and J 5 bases, with 8 bases left between them. CDR3 length equals 12 residues. Looked up from germline, CDR1 is SGHRS and CDR2 is YFSETQ. CDR3 DNA sequence: TGCGCCAGCAGCTTTGCAGGCGACGAGCAGTACTTC. This codes for CASSFAGDEQYF.

V is TRBV15 and J is TRBJ2-1; 7 nucleotides align to TRBD2. V lost 4 bases, J lost 6 bases, and 12 bases stayed unmatched. CDR1 is LNHNV and CDR2 is YYDKDF in the germline V gene (reference sequence). This CDR3 is built from 16 residues. The CDR3: CATSIGLWEGGNEQFF. DNA of the CDR3: TGTGCCACCAGCATCGGACTCTGGGAGGGCGGCAATGAGCAGTTCTTC.

This clone came up a few times. The rearrangement uses TRBV6-5 and TRBJ2-7, with D perhaps TRBD1 (5 bases). CDR3 length: 14 amino acids. Looked up from germline, CDR1 is MNHEY and CDR2 is SVGAGI. Deletions cut 2 bases from V and 3 bases from J, with 11 bases between. CDR3 bases: TGTGCCAGCAGTTACGGGGTAGGGGTCTACGAGCAGTACTTC. Protein sequence: CASSYGVGVYEQYF.

The rearrangement uses TRBV14 and TRBJ2-1; 7 bases are a match to TRBD2. Germline lookup yields CDR1 SGHDN and CDR2 FVKESK. The V segment lost 1 base and the J segment 2 bases; nucleotides outside the gene matches: 5. This CDR3 region has 16 residues. CDR3 in DNA: TGTGCCAGCAGCCAAGGCCCTAGCGGACCCTACAATGAGCAGTTCTTC. It yields the protein CASSQGPSGPYNEQFF.

This clone was detected only a few times. V gene TRBV2 combines with J gene TRBJ1-2, with a weak D call TRBD1 (6 bases). Trimming took off 7 bases at V and 4 bases at J, with 19 bases between the two ends. In germline, CDR1 is SNHLY, CDR2 FYNNEI. There are 15 residues in the CDR3. CDR3 amino acids: CASTPTGGSAYGYTF. For the CDR3, the DNA is TGTGCCAGCACACCCACCGGGGGCTCGGCCTATGGCTACACCTTC.

The chain carries TRBV7-2 and TRBJ2-5, with 12 bases aligning to TRBD2. This CDR3 is built from 15 residues. Germline V gene data show CDR1 as SGHTA and CDR2 as FQGNSA. The J segment lost 5 bases and the V segment lost 5 bases, leaving 6 bases of the junction unmatched. CDR3 region: CASSKTSGSGETQYF. The CDR3 nucleotides are TGTGCCAGCAGCAAGACTAGCGGGAGTGGGGAGACCCAGTACTTC. Full variable domain (remainder filled in from reference TRBV7-2 and TRBJ2-5): GAGVSQSPSNKVTEKGKDVELRCDPISGHTALYWYRQSLGQGLEFLIYFQGNSAPDKSGLPSDRFSAERTGGSVSTLTIQRTQQEDSAVYLCASSKTSGSGETQYFGPGTRLLVL.

The genes are TRBV19 and TRBJ1-4, with D uncertain. Trimming cost V 7 bases and J 8 bases, with 14 bases left between them. This CDR3 is 13 amino acids long. Per germline, CDR1 LNHDA and CDR2 SQIVND (reference sequence). CDR3 sequence reads: CASTDDNGEKLFF. The DNA of the CDR3 is TGTGCCAGTACCGACGACAATGGAGAAAAACTGTTTTTT.

The chain carries TRBV28 and TRBJ2-3; TRBD2 matches at 7 bases. The junction had 10 bases not matched to a gene; V was cut back by 6 bases and J by 7 bases. There are 14 residues in the CDR3. The germline V gene encodes CDR1 MDHEN and CDR2 SYDVKM. The CDR3 DNA reads as TGTGCCAGCAGCGTTCTCACTAGCGACAATACGCAGTATTTT. This sequence encodes CASSVLTSDNTQYF.

This clone has only one observation. The V gene is TRBV28, the J gene TRBJ2-1; the match to TRBD2 covers 9 bases. Germline loops: CDR1 MDHEN, CDR2 SYDVKM. V shed 4 bases and J 7 bases; nucleotides not matched to a gene: 5. This CDR3 is 14 amino acids long. The CDR3 protein is CASSSGLAVNEQFF. The CDR3 nucleotides are TGTGCCAGCAGTTCGGGACTAGCCGTAAATGAGCAGTTCTTC.

The gene calls are TRBV25-1 and TRBJ1-4, with a possible D match to TRBD1 (5 bases). Germline CDR1 MGHDK, CDR2 SYGVNS. V lost 2 bases and J 4 bases, leaving 17 bases between the germline ends. The CDR3 covers 17 residues. As DNA, the CDR3 is TGTGCCAGCAGTGAACGGAAGGGGCTTACTATTAATGAAAAACTGTTTTTT. Translating it yields CASSERKGLTINEKLFF.

This chain joins TRBV5-6 and TRBJ2-1, with D perhaps matching TRBD1 or TRBD2 (7 bases each). The CDR3 runs 15 residues. Germline V gene sequence: CDR1 SGHDT, CDR2 YYEEEE. V lost 5 bases to trimming and J lost 5 bases, with 17 bases between them. CDR3 residues: CASSVGAGTDNEQFF. The CDR3 DNA is TGTGCCAGCAGTGTAGGAGCGGGGACAGACAATGAGCAGTTCTTC.

The chain employs TRBV27 and TRBJ1-5; no definite D call. Germline assignment: CDR1 MNHEY and CDR2 SMNVEV (reference sequence). The CDR3 contains 16 residues. V was trimmed by 1 base and J by 1 base, leaving 11 bases between them. CDR3 in amino acids: CASSLFGVPSNQPQHF. CDR3 nucleotide sequence: TGTGCCAGCAGTTTATTCGGGGTTCCGAGCAATCAGCCCCAGCATTTT.

The chain is built from TRBV5-5 and TRBJ1-1; D remains ambiguous. The CDR3 extends over 13 amino acids. Trimming stripped 0 bases from V and 4 bases from J, with 7 bases between. CDR1 SGHKS and CDR2 YYEKEE come from the germline V gene (reference sequence). The CDR3 DNA reads TGTGCCAGCAGCTTGGGGATGGCCACTGAAGCTTTCTTT. Protein sequence: CASSLGMATEAFF.

V gene TRBV27 combines with J gene TRBJ2-7; 11 bases map to TRBD1. Germline assignment: CDR1 MNHEY and CDR2 SMNVEV (reference sequence). Trimming took 6 bases from V and 7 from J; bases not matched to a gene: 8. The CDR3 spans 14 residues. The CDR3 coding sequence is TGTGCCAGCAGCTACGGACAGGGGGCGCGGGAGCAGTACTTC. Translation: CASSYGQGAREQYF.

The chain employs TRBV18 and TRBJ1-5; D call uncertain. This CDR3 is built from 14 residues. Germline CDR1 reads KGHSH; CDR2 reads LQKENI. Trimming took 5 bases from V and 2 from J, leaving 10 bases between them. DNA for the CDR3: TGTGCCAGCTCAGCCGGGAGCGGCAATCAGCCCCAGCATTTT. Translation: CASSAGSGNQPQHF.

The rearrangement uses TRBV10-3 and TRBJ1-2, with D uncertain. Germline assignment: CDR1 ENHRY and CDR2 SYGVKD. V lost 6 bases and J 1 base, leaving 15 bases between the germline ends. The CDR3 totals 15 residues. The CDR3 region is CAISAEVYSNYGYTF. CDR3 bases: TGTGCCATCAGCGCCGAGGTATACAGTAACTATGGCTACACCTTC.